Listed below are T cell receptor beta chains from one sample, sequenced in a study of blood T cells in healthy people across ages. TCRdb redid the calling of the 5' RACE reads with MiXCR, one entry per CDR3 protein. The sample consists of 650,000 to 800,000 distinct CDR3 sequences, under 65% of them appearing once. Source material: blood. These receptors all stem from a woman older than 75 in good health. The CDR3 runs from the conserved cysteine through the conserved F or W. The order of the fields is clone size, V gene, J gene, D gene, CDR3 protein, CDR3 DNA. The D gene is left open where the match is weak. Some rows mark clone size as missing; the rest say once, few, many or name a class of expanded clone.

clone size: NA
V gene: TRBV6-6
J gene: TRBJ2-1
D gene: NA
CDR3 protein: CASIAVGLSRDEQFF
CDR3 DNA: TGTGCCAGCATCGCCGTGGGACTCAGTAGGGATGAGCAGTTCTTC

clone size: NA
V gene: TRBV30
J gene: TRBJ2-2
D gene: NA
CDR3 protein: CAWSAHRVNTGELFF
CDR3 DNA: TGTGCCTGGAGTGCCCACAGGGTGAACACCGGGGAGCTGTTTTTT

clone size: NA
V gene: TRBV13
J gene: TRBJ2-7
D gene: NA
CDR3 protein: CASGSTRSSYEQYF
CDR3 DNA: TGTGCCAGCGGTTCGACAAGGAGCTCCTACGAGCAGTACTTC

clone size: few
V gene: TRBV6-4
J gene: TRBJ2-3
D gene: TRBD2
CDR3 protein: CASSDTSGGGDTQYF
CDR3 DNA: TGTGCCAGCAGTGACACTAGCGGGGGAGGAGATACGCAGTATTTT

clone size: many
V gene: TRBV7-2
J gene: TRBJ1-6
D gene: NA
CDR3 protein: CASSRGSSYNSPLHF
CDR3 DNA: TGTGCCAGCAGCCGAGGAAGCTCCTATAATTCACCCCTCCACTTT

clone size: NA
V gene: TRBV19
J gene: TRBJ2-5
D gene: NA
CDR3 protein: CASSMGPAVQETQYF
CDR3 DNA: TGTGCCAGTAGTATGGGACCAGCAGTTCAAGAGACCCAGTACTTC

clone size: few
V gene: TRBV5-6
J gene: TRBJ2-5
D gene: TRBD2
CDR3 protein: CASSHEERVAGLQETQYF
CDR3 DNA: TGTGCCAGCAGCCATGAAGAGAGGGTAGCGGGGTTACAAGAGACCCAGTACTTC

clone size: NA
V gene: TRBV5-1
J gene: TRBJ1-2
D gene: NA
CDR3 protein: CASSLRPDPNYGYTF
CDR3 DNA: TGCGCCAGCAGCTTGAGGCCGGACCCAAACTATGGCTACACCTTC

clone size: few
V gene: TRBV7-9
J gene: TRBJ1-4
D gene: NA
CDR3 protein: CASSGRQAMGGKLFF
CDR3 DNA: TGTGCCAGCAGCGGTCGACAGGCGATGGGGGGAAAACTGTTTTTT

clone size: NA
V gene: TRBV20-1
J gene: TRBJ1-5
D gene: TRBD1
CDR3 protein: CSAPTGVGDQPQHF
CDR3 DNA: TGCAGTGCGCCGACAGGGGTGGGTGATCAGCCCCAGCATTTT

clone size: NA
V gene: TRBV3-1
J gene: TRBJ2-3
D gene: NA
CDR3 protein: CASSVRAIWNTQYF
CDR3 DNA: TGTGCCAGCAGCGTGAGGGCCATCTGGAATACGCAGTATTTT

clone size: few
V gene: TRBV5-1
J gene: TRBJ2-2
D gene: NA
CDR3 protein: CASSSRDPNTGELFF
CDR3 DNA: TGCGCCAGCAGCTCCCGGGACCCGAACACCGGGGAGCTGTTTTTT

clone size: NA
V gene: TRBV30
J gene: TRBJ2-7
D gene: NA
CDR3 protein: CAWSAYEQYF
CDR3 DNA: TGTGCCTGGAGTGCCTACGAGCAGTACTTC

clone size: many
V gene: TRBV24-1
J gene: TRBJ2-1
D gene: TRBD2
CDR3 protein: CATSGQRGLTYNEQFF
CDR3 DNA: TGTGCCACCAGTGGACAGCGGGGCCTGACCTACAATGAGCAGTTCTTC

clone size: NA
V gene: TRBV3-1
J gene: TRBJ2-1
D gene: NA
CDR3 protein: CASSPAGAGEQFF
CDR3 DNA: TGTGCCAGTTCCCCAGCAGGGGCAGGGGAGCAGTTCTTC

clone size: NA
V gene: TRBV5-1
J gene: TRBJ2-7
D gene: TRBD2
CDR3 protein: CASSSTSGRNYEQYF
CDR3 DNA: TGCGCCAGCAGCTCTACTAGCGGGAGGAACTACGAGCAGTACTTC

clone size: NA
V gene: TRBV13
J gene: TRBJ1-4
D gene: NA
CDR3 protein: CASSPLPDRTLEKLFF
CDR3 DNA: TGTGCCAGCAGCCCCTTACCCGACAGGACACTAGAAAAACTGTTTTTT

clone size: many
V gene: TRBV5-1
J gene: TRBJ2-1
D gene: TRBD2
CDR3 protein: CASSLSGRAGRNEQFF
CDR3 DNA: TGCGCCAGCAGCTTGAGCGGGAGGGCTGGGAGGAATGAGCAGTTCTTC

clone size: NA
V gene: TRBV5-5
J gene: TRBJ2-4
D gene: TRBD2
CDR3 protein: CASSQNGGDIQYF
CDR3 DNA: TGTGCCAGCAGCCAGAATGGGGGGGACATTCAGTACTTC

clone size: many
V gene: TRBV5-1
J gene: TRBJ2-7
D gene: NA
CDR3 protein: CASRDGRPTYEQYF
CDR3 DNA: TGCGCCAGCAGGGACGGGAGACCTACCTACGAGCAGTACTTC

clone size: NA
V gene: TRBV4-2
J gene: TRBJ1-1
D gene: NA
CDR3 protein: CASSRRGGGEDTEAFF
CDR3 DNA: TGTGCCAGCAGCCGCCGGGGGGGAGGGGAGGACACTGAAGCTTTCTTT

clone size: many
V gene: TRBV7-2
J gene: TRBJ1-1
D gene: NA
CDR3 protein: CASSSDSNTEAFF
CDR3 DNA: TGTGCCAGCAGCTCCGACTCGAACACTGAAGCTTTCTTT

clone size: many
V gene: TRBV2
J gene: TRBJ2-6
D gene: NA
CDR3 protein: CASSEVSGANVLTF
CDR3 DNA: TGTGCCAGCAGTGAAGTCTCTGGGGCCAACGTCCTGACTTTC

clone size: NA
V gene: TRBV7-9
J gene: TRBJ2-1
D gene: TRBD2
CDR3 protein: CASSWERGGNEQFF
CDR3 DNA: TGTGCCAGCAGCTGGGAGCGGGGGGGGAATGAGCAGTTCTTC

clone size: many
V gene: TRBV12-3/TRBV12-4
J gene: TRBJ2-7
D gene: NA
CDR3 protein: CASSFYSGEHEQYF
CDR3 DNA: TGTGCCAGCAGTTTTTATAGCGGAGAGCACGAGCAGTACTTC

clone size: NA
V gene: TRBV3-1
J gene: TRBJ2-7
D gene: NA
CDR3 protein: CASSQRVNEQYF
CDR3 DNA: TGTGCCAGCAGCCAAAGGGTAAACGAGCAGTACTTC

clone size: few
V gene: TRBV7-2
J gene: TRBJ2-3
D gene: TRBD2
CDR3 protein: CASSFGGLTDAQYF
CDR3 DNA: TGTGCCAGCAGCTTCGGGGGGTTGACAGATGCGCAGTATTTT

clone size: many
V gene: TRBV29-1
J gene: TRBJ2-7
D gene: NA
CDR3 protein: CSVPGPDSYEQYF
CDR3 DNA: TGCAGCGTCCCGGGACCGGACAGCTACGAGCAGTACTTC

clone size: NA
V gene: TRBV9
J gene: TRBJ1-1
D gene: TRBD1
CDR3 protein: CASSYGQGASNTEAFF
CDR3 DNA: TGTGCCAGCAGCTATGGACAGGGGGCCTCGAACACTGAAGCTTTCTTT

clone size: NA
V gene: TRBV7-2
J gene: TRBJ2-2
D gene: NA
CDR3 protein: CASSLVPNFRAGELFF
CDR3 DNA: TGTGCCAGCAGCTTAGTGCCTAACTTCCGGGCCGGGGAGCTGTTTTTT

clone size: NA
V gene: TRBV28
J gene: TRBJ1-1
D gene: TRBD1
CDR3 protein: CASSDRAEAFF
CDR3 DNA: TGTGCCAGCAGTGACAGGGCTGAAGCTTTCTTT

clone size: NA
V gene: TRBV7-2
J gene: TRBJ1-2
D gene: TRBD1
CDR3 protein: CASSLDATGGGYGYTF
CDR3 DNA: TGTGCCAGCAGCTTAGATGCGACAGGGGGGGGGTATGGCTACACCTTC

clone size: many
V gene: TRBV6-2/TRBV6-3
J gene: TRBJ1-5
D gene: TRBD1
CDR3 protein: CASSYNRGQNQPQHF
CDR3 DNA: TGTGCCAGCAGTTACAACAGGGGGCAGAATCAGCCCCAGCATTTT

clone size: NA
V gene: TRBV2
J gene: TRBJ2-5
D gene: NA
CDR3 protein: CASNPGSETQYF
CDR3 DNA: TGTGCCAGCAATCCGGGCTCGGAGACCCAGTACTTC

clone size: many
V gene: TRBV2
J gene: TRBJ2-6
D gene: NA
CDR3 protein: CASSERGNVLTF
CDR3 DNA: TGTGCCAGCAGTGAAAGGGGCAACGTCCTGACTTTC

clone size: many
V gene: TRBV25-1
J gene: TRBJ1-6
D gene: NA
CDR3 protein: CASSYRNSPLHF
CDR3 DNA: TGTGCCAGCAGCTACAGGAATTCACCCCTCCACTTT

clone size: NA
V gene: TRBV27
J gene: TRBJ2-7
D gene: TRBD1
CDR3 protein: CASSFRTGALYNEQYF
CDR3 DNA: TGTGCCAGCAGTTTCCGGACAGGGGCCTTATACAATGAGCAGTACTTC

clone size: many
V gene: TRBV29-1
J gene: TRBJ2-2
D gene: NA
CDR3 protein: CSVEVSTNTGELFF
CDR3 DNA: TGCAGCGTTGAAGTATCTACGAACACCGGGGAGCTGTTTTTT

clone size: many
V gene: TRBV10-1
J gene: TRBJ2-1
D gene: NA
CDR3 protein: CASSPRLGTQEGQFF
CDR3 DNA: TGCGCCAGCAGTCCCCGACTAGGTACCCAGGAGGGGCAGTTCTTC

clone size: NA
V gene: TRBV14
J gene: TRBJ2-2
D gene: NA
CDR3 protein: CASSQMATQGLFF
CDR3 DNA: TGTGCCAGCAGCCAAATGGCTACCCAGGGGCTGTTTTTT

clone size: many
V gene: TRBV12-3/TRBV12-4
J gene: TRBJ1-6
D gene: TRBD1
CDR3 protein: CASSKRTGVGLSPLHF
CDR3 DNA: TGTGCCAGCAGCAAACGGACAGGGGTGGGTCTCTCACCCCTCCACTTT

clone size: NA
V gene: TRBV29-1
J gene: TRBJ2-5
D gene: NA
CDR3 protein: CSVRGRGETQYF
CDR3 DNA: TGCAGCGTTAGAGGCAGGGGAGAGACCCAGTACTTC

clone size: NA
V gene: TRBV12-3/TRBV12-4
J gene: TRBJ2-5
D gene: NA
CDR3 protein: CASTQRPRTQQETQYF
CDR3 DNA: TGTGCCAGCACCCAACGGCCTCGGACGCAACAAGAGACCCAGTACTTC

clone size: NA
V gene: TRBV27
J gene: TRBJ1-6
D gene: NA
CDR3 protein: CASSLILQAGSPLHF
CDR3 DNA: TGTGCCAGCAGTTTAATATTACAGGCCGGTTCACCCCTCCACTTT

clone size: few
V gene: TRBV25-1
J gene: TRBJ2-1
D gene: NA
CDR3 protein: CASSEGVWNEQFF
CDR3 DNA: TGTGCCAGCAGTGAAGGGGTGTGGAATGAGCAGTTCTTC

clone size: once
V gene: TRBV9
J gene: TRBJ2-3
D gene: NA
CDR3 protein: CASSGNRDFITDTQYF
CDR3 DNA: TGTGCCAGCAGCGGAAACCGGGACTTTATCACAGATACGCAGTATTTT

clone size: NA
V gene: TRBV2
J gene: TRBJ1-4
D gene: NA
CDR3 protein: CAGRGDNEKLFF
CDR3 DNA: TGTGCCGGTAGGGGAGATAATGAAAAACTGTTTTTT

clone size: NA
V gene: TRBV7-9
J gene: TRBJ2-2
D gene: NA
CDR3 protein: CASSLERDTGELFF
CDR3 DNA: TGTGCCAGCAGCTTAGAGAGGGACACCGGGGAGCTGTTTTTT

clone size: once
V gene: TRBV10-3
J gene: TRBJ2-1
D gene: TRBD1
CDR3 protein: CAISARGGQGNEQFF
CDR3 DNA: TGTGCCATCAGTGCCCGCGGGGGACAGGGCAATGAGCAGTTCTTC

clone size: NA
V gene: TRBV20-1
J gene: TRBJ2-7
D gene: TRBD2
CDR3 protein: CSARGLAGHDEQYF
CDR3 DNA: TGCAGTGCTAGAGGGCTAGCGGGGCACGACGAGCAGTACTTC

clone size: NA
V gene: TRBV6-6
J gene: TRBJ1-2
D gene: NA
CDR3 protein: CASSYRATGNYGYTF
CDR3 DNA: TGTGCCAGCAGTTACCGTGCGACGGGGAACTATGGCTACACCTTC